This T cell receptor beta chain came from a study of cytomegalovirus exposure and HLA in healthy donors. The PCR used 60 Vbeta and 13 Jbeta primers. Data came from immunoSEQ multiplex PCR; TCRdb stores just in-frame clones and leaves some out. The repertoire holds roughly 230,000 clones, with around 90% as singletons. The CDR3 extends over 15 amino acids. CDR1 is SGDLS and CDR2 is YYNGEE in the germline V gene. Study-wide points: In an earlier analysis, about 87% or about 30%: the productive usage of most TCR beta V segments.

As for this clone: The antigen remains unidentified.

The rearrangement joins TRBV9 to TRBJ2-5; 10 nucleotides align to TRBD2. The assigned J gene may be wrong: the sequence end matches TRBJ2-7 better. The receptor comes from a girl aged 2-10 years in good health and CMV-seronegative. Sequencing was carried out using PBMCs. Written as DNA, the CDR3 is TGTGCCAGCAGCGTTTCCCCTAGCGGGAGTGCCGAGCAGTACTTC. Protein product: CASSVSPSGSAEQYF.